This T cell receptor beta chain was captured in a study of Tregs in tolerant kidney transplant recipients. Regarding the study as a whole: The most relevant donor-specific Treg TCRbeta repertoire apparently came from expansion with activated donor B cells. Biological reproducibility was not directly addressed, but technical replication error appeared minimal.

For this clone: As yet, its antigen is unknown.

Unstimulated Tregs (CD4+CD25+CD127-) and CD4+CD25- non-Tregs were sorted from PBMCs. With 5 bases removed from V and 1 base from J, the gap between germline ends came to 11 bases. The germline CDR1 and CDR2 sequences are PRHDT and FYEKMQ (reference sequence). The CDR3 is made up of 14 amino acids. Using immunoSEQ multiplex PCR, the repertoire was profiled, and TCRdb retains in-frame clones only, with some absent. Of approximately 90,000 clones in the sample, just over 90% were seen once. Sequencing was carried out using CD8+ T cells from blood. This TCR was recovered from a human donor in good health. The chain carries TRBV13 and TRBJ2-5, with D perhaps TRBD1 (6 bases). For the CDR3, the DNA is TGTGCCAGCAGCCTTACAGGGCTCCAAGAGACCCAGTACTTC. Translation: CASSLTGLQETQYF.